These T cell receptor beta chains were read from a single sample in a study of CXCR3-negative and CXCR3-positive naive CD8 T cells. After re-calling the 5' RACE reads, TCRdb lists one entry per CDR3 protein, DNA absent. Its table records tens of thousands of distinct CDR3 sequences. The sample consisted of naive CXCR3- CD8+ T cells from blood. These receptor sequences come from a human donor in good health. Some clones in this sample may be carry-over from other donors' samples. Each CDR3 is given with its conserved first and last residue.

V gene: TRBV12-3/TRBV12-4; J gene: TRBJ2-7; CDR3 protein: CASRIGQGRREQYF
V gene: TRBV28; J gene: TRBJ2-7; CDR3 protein: CASSLGQASYEQYF
V gene: TRBV4-1; J gene: TRBJ2-7; CDR3 protein: CASSQGGGHVYEQYF
V gene: TRBV29-1; J gene: TRBJ2-1; CDR3 protein: CSVAGTSLYNEQFF
V gene: TRBV21-1; J gene: TRBJ2-4; CDR3 protein: CASSKQFAKNIQYF
V gene: TRBV21-1; J gene: TRBJ2-7; CDR3 protein: CASSRGTGKFSEQYF
V gene: TRBV11-3; J gene: TRBJ2-2; CDR3 protein: CASSLGALIGTANTGELFF
V gene: TRBV6-5; J gene: TRBJ1-1; CDR3 protein: CASSPRDSAVAFF
V gene: TRBV7-9; J gene: TRBJ2-7; CDR3 protein: CASSLVAGPSSYEQYF
V gene: TRBV29-1; J gene: TRBJ2-7; CDR3 protein: CSVESGTGSSGEQYF
V gene: TRBV15; J gene: TRBJ2-1; CDR3 protein: CATSSLAGGAYNEQFF
V gene: TRBV29-1; J gene: TRBJ2-6; CDR3 protein: CSVGGGDSFSGANVLTF
V gene: TRBV10-3; J gene: TRBJ1-4; CDR3 protein: CAIWDGNEKLFF
V gene: TRBV11-2; J gene: TRBJ1-2; CDR3 protein: CASSWAGGSHYGYTF
V gene: TRBV27; J gene: TRBJ2-1; CDR3 protein: CASSLSVHNEQFF
V gene: TRBV20-1; J gene: TRBJ1-5; CDR3 protein: CSARDYGNQPQHF
V gene: TRBV20-1; J gene: TRBJ2-7; CDR3 protein: CSARVAGAPSYEQYF
V gene: TRBV28; J gene: TRBJ2-3; CDR3 protein: CASSRSSPRRTDTQYF
V gene: TRBV14; J gene: TRBJ2-1; CDR3 protein: CASSQEGVSRGEQFF
V gene: TRBV9; J gene: TRBJ2-3; CDR3 protein: CASSGSSSTDTQYF
V gene: TRBV27; J gene: TRBJ1-1; CDR3 protein: CASSTLTGGVEAFF
V gene: TRBV29-1; J gene: TRBJ2-3; CDR3 protein: CSVERLRRGDTQYF
V gene: TRBV9; J gene: TRBJ2-3; CDR3 protein: CASSHGGGGPPDTQYF
V gene: TRBV4-1; J gene: TRBJ1-5; CDR3 protein: CASSQGGTGHQPQHF
V gene: TRBV29-1; J gene: TRBJ2-5; CDR3 protein: CSVGRPQETQYF
V gene: TRBV27; J gene: TRBJ2-7; CDR3 protein: CASRGLYSYEQYF
V gene: TRBV28; J gene: TRBJ2-1; CDR3 protein: CASSLVTSGDEQFF
V gene: TRBV7-9; J gene: TRBJ2-7; CDR3 protein: CASSLVSLEQYF
V gene: TRBV29-1; J gene: TRBJ2-2; CDR3 protein: CSVELAANTGELFF